This T cell receptor beta chain is from a study of blood T cell repertoires in COVID-19. The CDR3 covers 17 residues. Trimming pared 4 bases from V and 6 bases from J, leaving 22 bases between. Looked up from germline, CDR1 is LGHDT and CDR2 is YNNKEL (reference sequence). Clones were read by immunoSEQ multiplex PCR, and TCRdb kept only the in-frame ones, dropping some. The sample consists of hundreds of thousands of clones, 86% of them appearing once. Participant age was roughly 18 to 90 years, and participants resided in roughly 25 US areas. J is TRBJ2-1 and V is TRBV3-1 (or the pseudogene TRBV3-2); maybe TRBD2 (5 bases). The sample comprised PBMCs or T cells enriched from blood (not recorded which). The sequence derives from a woman aged 45-59 years who had recovered from COVID-19. The DNA of the CDR3 is TGTGCCAGCAGCCTACTCAGAGGGCGGGCTGGGTTCAATGAGCAGTTCTTC. Translation: CASSLLRGRAGFNEQFF.